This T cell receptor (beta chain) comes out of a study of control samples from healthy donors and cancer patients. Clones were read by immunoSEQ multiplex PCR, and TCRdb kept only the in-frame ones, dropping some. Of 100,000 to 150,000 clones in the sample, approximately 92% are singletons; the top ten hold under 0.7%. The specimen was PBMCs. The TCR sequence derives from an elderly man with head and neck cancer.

DNA of the CDR3: TGTGCCAGCAGCCCAGGGTTTGAAGCTTTCTTT. Its protein product is CASSPGFEAFF. This sequence joins TRBV12-3 or TRBV12-4 and TRBJ1-1; D perhaps matches TRBD1 (5 bases). Between the trimmed V and J ends, which lost 6 bases and 7 bases, there was a span of 9 bases. The CDR3 sequence is 11 residues long.